This T cell receptor beta chain came from a study of blood T cell repertoires in COVID-19. Study background: The study drew acute and convalescent COVID-19 samples from the United States, Italy and Spain. In each case, the material was cDNA or gDNA derived from T cells, B-cell-depleted T cells, or PBMCs.

From germline, CDR1 is SGHTA and CDR2 FQGNSA. The CDR3 spans 15 residues. After removal of 5 bases from V and 5 bases from J, the junction contained 3 bases not matched to a gene. The assay was immunoSEQ multiplex PCR, and TCRdb's table has in-frame clones only and misses some. The top ten hold 1% of the sample, which has about 78,000 clones, about 90% seen once. V is TRBV7-2 and J is TRBJ2-5; 15 bases are a match to TRBD2. This sequence originates from a woman aged 45-59 years in a cohort sampled during active COVID-19. The sequencing input was peripheral blood. This chain's CDR3 is CASSGLAGGPETQYF. Written as DNA, the CDR3 is TGTGCCAGCAGCGGACTAGCGGGAGGGCCCGAGACCCAGTACTTC. The full variable domain, its missing parts supplied by reference TRBV7-2 and TRBJ2-5, is GAGVSQSPSNKVTEKGKDVELRCDPISGHTALYWYRQSLGQGLEFLIYFQGNSAPDKSGLPSDRFSAERTGGSVSTLTIQRTQQEDSAVYLCASSGLAGGPETQYFGPGTRLLVL.